The T cell receptor beta chain under discussion was sequenced for a study of identical twins. TCRdb re-called the 5' RACE reads with MiXCR, one entry per CDR3 protein. This table has approximately 500,000 distinct CDR3 sequences, roughly 26% appearing once. This clonotype turned up a few times. These data also featured in a second study, about T cells expressing NK-cell markers.

This TCR came from a woman aged 18-35 years in good health. Material for sequencing was CD4+ T cells sorted from blood.

The CDR3 sequence: CASSQVVYSYEQYF. In DNA, the CDR3 is TGCGCCAGCAGCCAAGTAGTCTATTCCTACGAGCAGTACTTC. This chain uses TRBV4-3 with TRBJ2-7; D not resolved. The CDR3 length is 14 residues. The germline gives CDR1 LGHNA, CDR2 YSLEER. The V end was cut by 1 base, the J end by 1 base, with 8 bases between.